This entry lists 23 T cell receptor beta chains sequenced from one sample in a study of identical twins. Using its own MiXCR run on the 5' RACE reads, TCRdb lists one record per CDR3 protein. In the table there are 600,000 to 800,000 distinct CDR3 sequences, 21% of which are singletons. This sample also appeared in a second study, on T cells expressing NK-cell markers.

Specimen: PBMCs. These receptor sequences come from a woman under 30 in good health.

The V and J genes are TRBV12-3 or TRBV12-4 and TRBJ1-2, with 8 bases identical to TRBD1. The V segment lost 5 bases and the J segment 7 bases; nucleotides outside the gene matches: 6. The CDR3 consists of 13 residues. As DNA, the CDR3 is TGTGCCAGCAGTCAGGACAGGGCCAGTGGCTACACCTTC. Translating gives CASSQDRASGYTF.

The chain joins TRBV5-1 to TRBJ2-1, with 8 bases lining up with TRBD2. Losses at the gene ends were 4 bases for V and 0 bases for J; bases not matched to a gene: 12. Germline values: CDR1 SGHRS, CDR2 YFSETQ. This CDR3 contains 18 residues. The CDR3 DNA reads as TGCGCCAGCAGCCCCGTGATGGTAGCGGGAAGCTCCTACAATGAGCAGTTCTTC. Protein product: CASSPVMVAGSSYNEQFF.

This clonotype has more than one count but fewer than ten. CDR3 sequence: CSASTGDNEQFF. CDR3 coding DNA: TGCAGTGCTAGTACAGGGGATAATGAGCAGTTCTTC. The chain combines TRBV20-1 with TRBJ2-1; 7 bases match TRBD1. The length of the CDR3 is 12 residues. The trim removed 3 bases at V and 7 bases at J, leaving 3 bases unmatched. The germline V gene has CDR1 DFQATT and CDR2 SNEGSKA (reference sequence).

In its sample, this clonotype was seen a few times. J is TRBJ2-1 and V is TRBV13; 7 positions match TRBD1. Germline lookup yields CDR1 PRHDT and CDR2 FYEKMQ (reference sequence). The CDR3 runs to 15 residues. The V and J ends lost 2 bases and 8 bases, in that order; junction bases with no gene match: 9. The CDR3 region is CASSLTGQVSDEQFF. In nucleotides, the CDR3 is TGTGCCAGCAGCTTAACAGGACAGGTGAGCGATGAGCAGTTCTTC. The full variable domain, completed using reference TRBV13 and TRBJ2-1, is AAGVIQSPRHLIKEKRETATLKCYPIPRHDTVYWYQQGPGQDPQFLISFYEKMQSDKGSIPDRFSAQQFSDYHSELNMSSLELGDSALYFCASSLTGQVSDEQFFGPGTRLTVL.

The CDR3 spells CASNPFGLVVGHEQYF. CDR3 in DNA: TGCGCCAGCAACCCCTTTGGACTAGTTGTGGGCCACGAGCAGTACTTC. The V and J genes are TRBV5-1 and TRBJ2-7, with 7 bases identical to TRBD2. Germline assignment: CDR1 SGHRS and CDR2 YFSETQ. The junction had 17 bases not matched to a gene; V was cut back by 6 bases and J by 5 bases. The CDR3 has 16 residues.

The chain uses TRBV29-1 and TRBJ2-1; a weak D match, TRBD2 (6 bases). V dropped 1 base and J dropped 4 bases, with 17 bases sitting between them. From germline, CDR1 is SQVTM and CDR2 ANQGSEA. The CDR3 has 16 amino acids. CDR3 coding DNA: TGCAGCGTTGAAGGTAGCGGAGGATTGGATTACAATGAGCAGTTCTTC. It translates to CSVEGSGGLDYNEQFF.

The CDR3 loop is CASSEVSGGRADTQYF. The CDR3 DNA reads as TGTGCCAGCAGTGAAGTGAGTGGGGGCCGGGCAGATACGCAGTATTTT. The rearrangement uses TRBV6-1 and TRBJ2-3; D may be TRBD1 (6 bases). Trimming cost V 1 base and J 4 bases, with 15 bases left between them. CDR3 size: 16 residues. Looked up from germline, CDR1 is MNHNS and CDR2 is SASEGT.

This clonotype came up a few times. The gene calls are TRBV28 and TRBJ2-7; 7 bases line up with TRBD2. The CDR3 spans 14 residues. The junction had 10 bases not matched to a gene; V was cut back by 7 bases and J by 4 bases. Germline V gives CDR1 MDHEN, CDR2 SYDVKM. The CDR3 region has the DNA TGTGCCAGCATGGAGGGACTACTCGTTTACGAGCAGTACTTC. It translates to CASMEGLLVYEQYF.

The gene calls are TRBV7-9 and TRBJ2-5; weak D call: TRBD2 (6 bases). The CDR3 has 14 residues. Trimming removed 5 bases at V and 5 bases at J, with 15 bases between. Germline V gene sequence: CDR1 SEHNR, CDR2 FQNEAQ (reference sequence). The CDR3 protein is CASSLLGGSETQYF. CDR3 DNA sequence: TGTGCCAGCAGCCTCCTCGGGGGTTCGGAGACCCAGTACTTC.

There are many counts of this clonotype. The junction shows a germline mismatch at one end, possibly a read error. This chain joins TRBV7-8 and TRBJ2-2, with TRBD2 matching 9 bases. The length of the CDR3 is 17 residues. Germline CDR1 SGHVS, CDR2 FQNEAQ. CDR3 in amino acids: CASNPRGGRAFGGELFF. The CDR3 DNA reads TGTGCAAGCAACCCTCGAGGCGGGAGGGCCTTTGGCGGGGAGCTGTTTTTT.

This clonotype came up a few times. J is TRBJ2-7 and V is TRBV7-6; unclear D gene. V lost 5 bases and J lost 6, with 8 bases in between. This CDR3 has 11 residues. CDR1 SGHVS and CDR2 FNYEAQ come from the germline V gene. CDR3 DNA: TGTGCCAGCAGCACAATGGGCGAGCAGTACTTC. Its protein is CASSTMGEQYF.

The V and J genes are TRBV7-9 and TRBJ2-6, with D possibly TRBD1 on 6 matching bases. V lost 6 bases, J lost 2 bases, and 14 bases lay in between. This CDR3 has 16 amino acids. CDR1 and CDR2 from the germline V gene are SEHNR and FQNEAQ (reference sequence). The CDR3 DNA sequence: TGTGCCAGCAGAGTAACAGGGAGCCCTGGGGCCAACGTCCTGACTTTC. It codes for CASRVTGSPGANVLTF. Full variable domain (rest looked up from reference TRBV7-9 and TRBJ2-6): DTGVSQNPRHKITKRGQNVTFRCDPISEHNRLYWYRQTLGQGPEFLTYFQNEAQLEKSRLLSDRFSAERPKGSFSTLEIQRTEQGDSAMYLCASRVTGSPGANVLTFGAGSRLTVL.

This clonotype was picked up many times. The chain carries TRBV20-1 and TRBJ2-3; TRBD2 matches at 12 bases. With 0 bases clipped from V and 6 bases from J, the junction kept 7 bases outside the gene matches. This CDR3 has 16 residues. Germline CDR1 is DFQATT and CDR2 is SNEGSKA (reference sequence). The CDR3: CSARDLASGRVDTQYF. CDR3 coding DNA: TGCAGTGCTAGAGATCTGGCTAGCGGGAGGGTGGATACGCAGTATTTT.

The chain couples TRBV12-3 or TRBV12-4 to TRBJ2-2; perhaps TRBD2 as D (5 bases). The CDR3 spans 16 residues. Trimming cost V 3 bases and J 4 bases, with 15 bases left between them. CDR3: CASSLSADAGTGELFF. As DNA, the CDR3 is TGTGCCAGCAGTTTGTCAGCGGATGCCGGCACCGGGGAGCTGTTTTTT.

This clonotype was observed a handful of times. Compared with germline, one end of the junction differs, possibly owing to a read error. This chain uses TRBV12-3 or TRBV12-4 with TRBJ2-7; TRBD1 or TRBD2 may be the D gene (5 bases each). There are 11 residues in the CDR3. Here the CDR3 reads CASSLSGRVRF. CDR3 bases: TGTGCCAGCAGTTTATCGGGGCGAGTGAGATTC.

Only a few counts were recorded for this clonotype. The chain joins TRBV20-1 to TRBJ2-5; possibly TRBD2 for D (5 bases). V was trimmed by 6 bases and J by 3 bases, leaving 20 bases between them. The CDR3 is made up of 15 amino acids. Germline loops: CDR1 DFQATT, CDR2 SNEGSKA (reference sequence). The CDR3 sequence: CSAEQASWGEETQYF. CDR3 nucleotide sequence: TGCAGTGCCGAGCAGGCCTCCTGGGGAGAAGAGACCCAGTACTTC.

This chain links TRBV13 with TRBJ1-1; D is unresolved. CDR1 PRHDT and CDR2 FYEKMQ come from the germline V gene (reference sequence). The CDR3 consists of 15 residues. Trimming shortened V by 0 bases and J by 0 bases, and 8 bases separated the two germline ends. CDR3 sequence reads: CASSLGRHMNTEAFF. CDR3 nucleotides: TGTGCCAGCAGCTTAGGGAGACACATGAACACTGAAGCTTTCTTT.

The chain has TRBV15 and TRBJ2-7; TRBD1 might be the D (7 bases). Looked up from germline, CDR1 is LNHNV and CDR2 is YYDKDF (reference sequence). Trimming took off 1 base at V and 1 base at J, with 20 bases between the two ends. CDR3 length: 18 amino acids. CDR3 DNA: TGTGCCACCAGCAGAGTCCGGGAGTCGGGACAGAGTTCCTACGAGCAGTACTTC. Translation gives CATSRVRESGQSSYEQYF. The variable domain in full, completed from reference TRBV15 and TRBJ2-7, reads DAMVIQNPRYQVTQFGKPVTLSCSQTLNHNVMYWYQQKSSQAPKLLFHYYDKDFNNEADTPDNFQSRRPNTSFCFLDIRSPGLGDTAMYLCATSRVRESGQSSYEQYFGPGTRLTVT.

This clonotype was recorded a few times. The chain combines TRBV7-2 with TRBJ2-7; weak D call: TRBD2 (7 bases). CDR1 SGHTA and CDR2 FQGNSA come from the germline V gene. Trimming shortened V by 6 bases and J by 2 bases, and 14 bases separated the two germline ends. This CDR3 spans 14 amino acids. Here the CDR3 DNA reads TGTGCCAGCAGGGAGGGGGGGGGTCCCTACGAGCAGTACTTC. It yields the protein CASREGGGPYEQYF.

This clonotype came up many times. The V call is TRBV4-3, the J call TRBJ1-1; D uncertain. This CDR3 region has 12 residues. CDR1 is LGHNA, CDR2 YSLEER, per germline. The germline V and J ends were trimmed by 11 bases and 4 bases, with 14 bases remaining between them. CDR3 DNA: TGCGCCGATACAGTGCCCTTCACTGAAGCTTTCTTT. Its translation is CADTVPFTEAFF.

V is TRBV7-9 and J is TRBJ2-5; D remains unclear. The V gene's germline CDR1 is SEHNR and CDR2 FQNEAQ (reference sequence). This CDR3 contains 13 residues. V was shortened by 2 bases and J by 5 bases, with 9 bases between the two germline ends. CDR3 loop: CASSLHLSETQYF. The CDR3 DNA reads TGTGCCAGCAGCTTACACCTTTCGGAGACCCAGTACTTC.

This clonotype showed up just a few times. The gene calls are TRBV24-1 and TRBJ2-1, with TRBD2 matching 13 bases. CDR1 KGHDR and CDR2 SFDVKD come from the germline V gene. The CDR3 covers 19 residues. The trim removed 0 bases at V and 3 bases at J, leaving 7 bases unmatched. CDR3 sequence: CATSDLRLAGGLDYNEQFF. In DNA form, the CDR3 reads TGTGCCACCAGTGATTTGCGACTAGCGGGAGGCCTAGACTACAATGAGCAGTTCTTC.

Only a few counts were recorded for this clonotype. The CDR3 reads CASSFSTGGGSPLHF. DNA for the CDR3: TGTGCCAGCAGTTTCTCAACAGGGGGAGGATCACCCCTCCACTTT. The chain employs TRBV12-3 or TRBV12-4 and TRBJ1-6; 8 nucleotides match TRBD1. J gave up 10 bases and V 3 bases, and 8 bases lay outside the gene matches. This CDR3 region has 15 residues.